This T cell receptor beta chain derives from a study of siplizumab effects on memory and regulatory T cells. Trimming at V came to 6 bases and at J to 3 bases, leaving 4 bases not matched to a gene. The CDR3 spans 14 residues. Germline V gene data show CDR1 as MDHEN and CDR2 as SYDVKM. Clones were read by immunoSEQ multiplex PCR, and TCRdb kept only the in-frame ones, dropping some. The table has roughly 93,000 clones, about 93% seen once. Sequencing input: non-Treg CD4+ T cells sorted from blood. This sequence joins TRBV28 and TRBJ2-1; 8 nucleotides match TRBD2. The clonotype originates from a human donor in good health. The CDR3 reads CASRLAGFYNEQFF. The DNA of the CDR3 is TGTGCCAGCAGGTTAGCGGGATTCTACAATGAGCAGTTCTTC.